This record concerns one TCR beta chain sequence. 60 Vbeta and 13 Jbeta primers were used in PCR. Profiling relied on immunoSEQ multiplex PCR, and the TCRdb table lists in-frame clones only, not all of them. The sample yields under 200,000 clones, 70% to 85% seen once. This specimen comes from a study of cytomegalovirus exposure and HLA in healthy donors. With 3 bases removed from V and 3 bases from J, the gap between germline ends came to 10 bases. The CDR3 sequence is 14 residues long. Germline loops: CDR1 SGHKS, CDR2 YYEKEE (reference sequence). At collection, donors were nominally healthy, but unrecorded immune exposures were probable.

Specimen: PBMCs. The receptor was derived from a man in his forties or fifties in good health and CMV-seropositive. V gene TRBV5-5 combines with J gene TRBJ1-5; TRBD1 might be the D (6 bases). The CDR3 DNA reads TGTGCCAGCAGCTACGGACAGAACAATCAGCCCCAGCATTTT. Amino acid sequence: CASSYGQNNQPQHF.